Sequencing of this T cell receptor (beta chain) was carried out in a study of regulatory and conventional T cells in RAG deficiency. Study outcomes and limitations: Patient subsets had shorter CDR3s; Omenn Treg-Tconv overlap exceeded 80%. Shannon entropy was markedly lower and Simpson indices higher in RAG-deficient patients than control T-cell subsets.

Of note for this clone: Its antigen is undetermined.

Deletions cut 2 bases from V and 0 bases from J, with 11 bases between. The CDR3 covers 15 residues. CDR1 SGHTA and CDR2 FQGTGA come from the germline V gene. Regulatory T cells were sorted from blood as CD4+ CD25-high CD127-low cells. Sequencing used immunoSEQ multiplex PCR; TCRdb keeps in-frame clones, though not all of them. In the table there are 25,000 to 35,000 clones, around nine tenths of which are singletons. Separately, the same data were catalogued under a study of regulatory T cells. That report notes: Amplification used 52 TRBV primers and 13 TRBJ primers.

The source material was Tregs sorted from blood. The TCR originated in a human donor in good health. The chain carries TRBV7-3 and TRBJ2-7; D is tentatively TRBD1 or TRBD2 (5 bases each). The CDR3 loop reads CASSLAPGSSYEQYF. In DNA, the CDR3 is TGTGCCAGCAGCTTAGCACCAGGGAGCTCCTACGAGCAGTACTTC. Full variable domain (missing parts from reference TRBV7-3 and TRBJ2-7): GAGVSQTPSNKVTEKGKYVELRCDPISGHTALYWYRQSLGQGPEFLIYFQGTGAADDSGLPNDRFFAVRPEGSVSTLKIQRTERGDSAVYLCASSLAPGSSYEQYFGPGTRLTVT.